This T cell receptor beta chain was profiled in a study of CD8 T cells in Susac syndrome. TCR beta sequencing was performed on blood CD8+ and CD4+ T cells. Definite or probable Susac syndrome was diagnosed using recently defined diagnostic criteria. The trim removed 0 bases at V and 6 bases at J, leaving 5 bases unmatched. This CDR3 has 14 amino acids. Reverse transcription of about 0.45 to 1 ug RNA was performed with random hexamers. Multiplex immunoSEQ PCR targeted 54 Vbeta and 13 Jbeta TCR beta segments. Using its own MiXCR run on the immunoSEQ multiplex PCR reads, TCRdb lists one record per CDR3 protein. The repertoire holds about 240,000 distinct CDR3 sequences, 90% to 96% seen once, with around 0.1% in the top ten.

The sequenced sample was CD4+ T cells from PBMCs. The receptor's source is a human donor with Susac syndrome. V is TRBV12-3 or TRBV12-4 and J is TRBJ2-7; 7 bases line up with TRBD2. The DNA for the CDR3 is TGTGCCAGCAGTTTAGCGGGAGGGGTAAGCGAGCAGTACTTC. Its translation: CASSLAGGVSEQYF.